A selection of T cell receptor beta chains follows, all from one sample in a study of shared clonotypes between healthy human individuals. Produced via immunoSEQ multiplex PCR; TCRdb's table is partial and in-frame only. The sample lists about 2.1 million clones; roughly 93% were seen once. The specimen was naive CD8+ T cells from PBMCs. These TCRs come from a man aged 18 to 29 in good health. Some clones in this sample may be carry-over from other donors' samples. The CDR3 runs from the conserved cysteine through the conserved F or W. The D gene is left open where the match is weak. A row's size may be missing; if present it is once, few, many or a size class.

v_call	j_call	clone_size	d_call	cdr3_nt	cdr3_aa
TRBV30	TRBJ2-7	few	NA	TGTGCCTGGAGTGCCGAGTACGAGCAGTACTTC	CAWSAEYEQYF
TRBV2	TRBJ2-1	NA	TRBD2	TGTGCCAGCCCCACGGGGGGAGGTACGGGGAATGAGCAGTTCTTC	CASPTGGGTGNEQFF
TRBV11-2	TRBJ2-1	NA	TRBD1	TGTGCCAGCACCCTCTATAACAGGGGGATGGATGAGCAGTTCTTC	CASTLYNRGMDEQFF
TRBV6-5	TRBJ2-7	NA	NA	TGTGCCAGCAGTTACTCCCCAGGGTCCTCCTACGAGCAGTACTTC	CASSYSPGSSYEQYF
TRBV25-1	TRBJ1-2	NA	NA	TGTGCCAGCTCTGGGGGTATCGGCTACACCTTC	CASSGGIGYTF
TRBV10-2	TRBJ1-5	NA	NA	TGCGCCAGCAGTGATGTGGGGGGCGCGGGTCAGCCCCAGCATTTT	CASSDVGGAGQPQHF
TRBV4-1	TRBJ2-5	NA	TRBD1	TGCGCCAGCAGCCGCCTGACGGACAGGGCTTTCGCGGAGACCCAGTACTTC	CASSRLTDRAFAETQYF
TRBV9	TRBJ2-5	NA	NA	TGTGCCAGCAGCGTAGCCCCGCCAGGGGGGGAGGGGGAGACCCAGTACTTC	CASSVAPPGGEGETQYF
TRBV27	TRBJ2-7	once	NA	TGTGCCAGCAGCACCGGGGGAGTGAACGAGCAGTACTTC	CASSTGGVNEQYF
TRBV9	TRBJ1-5	once	NA	TGTGCCAGCAGCGTGGGGGCCGGTCAGCCCCAGCATTTT	CASSVGAGQPQHF
TRBV6-6	TRBJ2-3	NA	TRBD1	TGTGCCTGCTGGACAGGGGCCAGCACAGATACGCAGTATTTT	CACWTGASTDTQYF
TRBV21-1	TRBJ1-2	NA	NA	TGTGCCAGCAGCAATCAGAACAGGCCATTAAAGATTAACTATGGCTACACCTTC	CASSNQNRPLKINYGYTF
TRBV5-4	TRBJ2-7	NA	NA	TGTGCCAGCAGCCCCTCGGGACAGCGGGCCGACGAGCAGTACTTC	CASSPSGQRADEQYF
TRBV7-8	TRBJ2-3	NA	NA	TGTGCCAGCAGACACCGGGAGTGGGGCACAGATACGCAGTATTTT	CASRHREWGTDTQYF
TRBV7-9	TRBJ1-1	NA	TRBD1	TGTGCCAGCAGCCCGGACAGGCCGACTCTTCATCCTGAAGCTTTCTTT	CASSPDRPTLHPEAFF
TRBV4-1	TRBJ2-7	NA	NA	TGCGCCAGCAGCCAAGATGACGGGACCCAGAACGAGCAGTACTTC	CASSQDDGTQNEQYF
TRBV11-2	TRBJ2-5	few	NA	TGTGCCAGCAGCTACGGGACCCCGCAAGAGACCCAGTACTTC	CASSYGTPQETQYF
TRBV19	TRBJ1-5	few	NA	TGTGCCAGTAGTATAGGGACAGACCAGCATTTT	CASSIGTDQHF
TRBV28	TRBJ2-5	NA	NA	TGTGCCAGCAGTTCCGCCCGGCGCGAGACCCAGTACTTC	CASSSARRETQYF
TRBV28	TRBJ2-7	once	TRBD1	TGTGCCAGCAGTCCAACCGGGACAGGGGTGGACGAGCAGTACTTC	CASSPTGTGVDEQYF
TRBV19	TRBJ1-5	NA	TRBD1	TGTGCCAGTAGTGAGGGGGCGAGCAATCAGCCCCAGCATTTT	CASSEGASNQPQHF
TRBV25-1	TRBJ2-7	NA	NA	TGTGCCAGCAGTGTGGGACTGATATACGAGCAGTACTTC	CASSVGLIYEQYF
TRBV27	TRBJ1-2	NA	TRBD1	TGTGCCAGCAGTGGGCGGGACAGGCCCCGAAATGGCTACACCTTC	CASSGRDRPRNGYTF
TRBV7-8	TRBJ1-5	NA	NA	TGTGCCAGCAGCTTGGAGTTCACAGGGAGCGTAGGTCAGCCCCAGCATTTT	CASSLEFTGSVGQPQHF
TRBV28	TRBJ1-1	NA	NA	TGTGCCTTGGGGAGGGTGAACACTGAAGCTTTCTTT	CALGRVNTEAFF
TRBV2	TRBJ2-7	NA	TRBD1	TGTGCCAGCAAGGGGGCAGATTCCTACGAGCAGTACTTC	CASKGADSYEQYF
TRBV2	TRBJ1-4	NA	TRBD1	TGTGCCAGCAGTGACTTCTTAGGGACAGACAATGAAAAACTGTTTTTT	CASSDFLGTDNEKLFF
TRBV7-8	TRBJ2-7	NA	NA	TGTGCCAGCAGCTTAGAGACGGGAGTAGGAGAGCAGTACTTC	CASSLETGVGEQYF
TRBV6-5	TRBJ1-5	NA	NA	TGTGCCAGCAGATCAGGGTTAGGTCAGCCCCAGCATTTT	CASRSGLGQPQHF
TRBV19	TRBJ2-3	NA	NA	TGTGCCAGTAGTATAGATCAAAAAGGGACGCAGTATTTT	CASSIDQKGTQYF
TRBV10-3	TRBJ1-1	NA	NA	TGTGCCATCAGTGACGTTACAGGGAGTACTGAAGCTTTCTTT	CAISDVTGSTEAFF
TRBV7-9	TRBJ2-7	NA	NA	TGTGCCAGCAGCTTAAGGACAGTGGTAGGCGACGAGCAGTACTTC	CASSLRTVVGDEQYF
TRBV6-5	TRBJ1-3	once	TRBD1	TGTGCCAGCAGCCGGACAGGGGGCGGAAACACCATATATTTT	CASSRTGGGNTIYF
TRBV6-6	TRBJ1-1	NA	NA	TGTGCCAGCAGTTACTCGATTTCTGGGAGCCATGAAGCTTTCTTT	CASSYSISGSHEAFF
TRBV28	TRBJ1-2	NA	TRBD1	TGTGCCAGCACGACTGGGACAGTTGGAGCTAACTATGGCTACACCTTC	CASTTGTVGANYGYTF
TRBV19	TRBJ2-7	NA	TRBD1	TGTGCCAGTAGCCGGGACAGGGCCTACGAGCAGTACTTC	CASSRDRAYEQYF
TRBV25-1	TRBJ2-5	NA	TRBD1	TGTGCCAGCGGAACGGACAGGCGAGAGACCCAGTACTTC	CASGTDRRETQYF
TRBV19	TRBJ2-1	NA	NA	TGTGCCAGTAGCACATTTGTCCGGGATGTGCAGTTCTTC	CASSTFVRDVQFF
TRBV5-1	TRBJ2-7	NA	TRBD2	TGCGCCAGCAGCTTGCTTAACCGGACTAGCGCGAGCTCCTACGAGCAGTACTTC	CASSLLNRTSASSYEQYF